This TCR beta chain was profiled in a study of cytomegalovirus exposure and HLA in healthy donors. Broader study findings: Indistinguishability led to the exclusion of some V segments, TRBV6-2 and TRBV6-3 included. In a later analysis, HLA-associated TCR beta chains were more clonally expanded than equally common others. Sequencing likely generated an artifact that appeared as a cluster of highly shared sequence variants.

Amplification used 60 Vbeta primers and 13 Jbeta primers. Generated by immunoSEQ multiplex PCR, the TCRdb table keeps only in-frame clones and is missing some. The sample consists of tens of thousands of clones, approximately 63% of them appearing once. Note on this clone: Its target is not known.

Germline V lookup: CDR1 GTSNPN, CDR2 SVGIG (reference sequence). The CDR3 extends over 14 amino acids. V was cut by 2 bases and J by 8 bases, with 15 bases left in between. Unrecorded immune exposures were likely, despite nominal health at sampling. The chain is built from TRBV30 and TRBJ2-2, with a possible D match to TRBD1 (6 bases). This clonotype was sampled from a woman aged 25-40 years in good health and CMV-seronegative. What was sequenced was PBMCs. CDR3: CAWSFQGTLGELFF. The CDR3 region has the DNA TGTGCCTGGAGTTTCCAGGGGACATTGGGGGAGCTGTTTTTT.